Below, one T cell receptor beta chain is given with its context. What this receptor recognizes is not known. No quality values exist for individual bases; no much larger clone is one base distant. The library was built by means of the immunoSEQ multiplex PCR assay. What TCRdb holds here is the immuneACCESS table cut down to in-frame rearrangements. Part of the clones is not present; checked against another copy, under half of the missing clones reflect an unresolved V gene, and the others are unexplained. A total of about 39,000 clones appear in this sample, roughly 90% of them only once. The ten largest account for roughly 29% of the sample. The data belong to a study of T cell changes during pregnancy in multiple sclerosis (dated by TCRdb to the late 2010s). The study in broad terms: Changes in the T cell repertoire over the course of pregnancy were examined in this study in women with multiple sclerosis.

CDR1 PRHDT and CDR2 FYEKMQ are derived from the germline V gene (reference sequence). At the junction V is shortened by 4 bases and J by 0 bases; bases outside the gene matches: 11. The CDR3 holds 17 amino acids from the cysteine to the phenylalanine. The sequence is cut down to CDR3 DNA, 51 bases in frame from base 1. The chain is assembled from TRBV13 and TRBJ2-5; TRBD2 lines up with 7 middle nucleotides. This TCR derives from a female donor with multiple sclerosis, enrolled in a pregnancy study. The sample was CD8+ T cells from peripheral blood mononuclear cells, taken before pregnancy. The bases are TGTGCCAGCAGCTCCAGACGCACTAGCGCGTACCAAGAGACCCAGTACTTC. Translation gives CASSSRRTSAYQETQYF.